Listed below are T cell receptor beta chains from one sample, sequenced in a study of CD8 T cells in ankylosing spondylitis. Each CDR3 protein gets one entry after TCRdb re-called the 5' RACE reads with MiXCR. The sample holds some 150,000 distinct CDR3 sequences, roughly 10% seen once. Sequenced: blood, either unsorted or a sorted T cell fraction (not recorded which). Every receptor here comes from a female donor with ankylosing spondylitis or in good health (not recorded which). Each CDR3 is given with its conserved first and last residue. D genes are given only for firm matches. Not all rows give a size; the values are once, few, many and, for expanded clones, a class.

DNA: TGCGCCAGCAGGAGCAGGGGGGAAACCTACGAGCAGTACTTC
CDR3: CASRSRGETYEQYF
J: TRBJ2-7
V: TRBV5-1
D: NA
size: many

DNA: TGCAGTGCTAGAGAGAGGGACGCTGGAAACACCATATATTTT
CDR3: CSARERDAGNTIYF
J: TRBJ1-3
V: TRBV20-1
D: NA
size: NA

DNA: TGTGCCACCGAACAGGGGTCTAACGAGCAGTACTTC
CDR3: CATEQGSNEQYF
J: TRBJ2-7
V: TRBV10-3
D: TRBD1
size: many

DNA: TGTGCCAGCAGCTTTGAGGGTGGCAATCAGCCCCAGCATTTT
CDR3: CASSFEGGNQPQHF
J: TRBJ1-5
V: TRBV7-2
D: NA
size: many

DNA: TGCAGTGCCCAAGGGAGGGCAGGAGGGACTGAAGCTTTCTTT
CDR3: CSAQGRAGGTEAFF
J: TRBJ1-1
V: TRBV20-1
D: NA
size: many

DNA: TGTGCCAGCAGTTCCCTGCCTGGACAGGGTAGCACAGATGCGCAGTATTTT
CDR3: CASSSLPGQGSTDAQYF
J: TRBJ2-3
V: TRBV12-3/TRBV12-4
D: TRBD1
size: NA

DNA: TGCGCCAGCAGCGGGAGGACTAGCGGGGGGTCCAAAAACATTCAGTACTTC
CDR3: CASSGRTSGGSKNIQYF
J: TRBJ2-4
V: TRBV5-1
D: TRBD2
size: many

DNA: TGTGCCAGCAGCGGCCCGGGACCCGGTTTTGGGCCCCAGCATTTT
CDR3: CASSGPGPGFGPQHF
J: TRBJ1-5
V: TRBV7-9
D: NA
size: few

DNA: TGTGCCAGCAGCTTACAGTACTATGGCTACACCTTC
CDR3: CASSLQYYGYTF
J: TRBJ1-2
V: TRBV7-2
D: NA
size: many

DNA: TGCGCCAGCAGGCCGACAGGGGGGTACTATGGCTACACCTTC
CDR3: CASRPTGGYYGYTF
J: TRBJ1-2
V: TRBV10-2
D: TRBD1
size: many